This T cell receptor (beta chain) stems from a study of human T cells and chemical hapten exposure. Whole-study results and caveats: Alopecia was present in the donors, so their immune response may differ from healthy people's.

This clonotype was counted between two and nine times. Its target is not known. Regarding time point: patch test 1, 2 weeks after DPC sensitization. Treatment here: therapeutic diphenylcyclopropenone sensitization with weekly scalp DPC. TCRdb processed the RACE reads anew with MiXCR; each CDR3 protein has one entry. The data show tens of thousands of distinct CDR3 sequences, 7% to 10% seen once. Source: whole blood, taken in connection with sensitization to the hapten diphenylcyclopropenone (DPC). This sequence was found in a woman in her thirties or forties with alopecia areata. Some clones in this sample may be carry-over from other donors' samples.

DNA for the CDR3: TGTGCCAGCAGGCGGATGAAGGGCCAGGGGACAGATACGCAGTATTTT. Encoded protein: CASRRMKGQGTDTQYF. V usage is TRBV6-1 and J usage is TRBJ2-3; TRBD1 is a possible D gene (6 bases). The CDR3 loop spans 16 amino acids. Germline lookup yields CDR1 MNHNS and CDR2 SASEGT. V lost 6 bases and J lost 3, with 19 bases in between.